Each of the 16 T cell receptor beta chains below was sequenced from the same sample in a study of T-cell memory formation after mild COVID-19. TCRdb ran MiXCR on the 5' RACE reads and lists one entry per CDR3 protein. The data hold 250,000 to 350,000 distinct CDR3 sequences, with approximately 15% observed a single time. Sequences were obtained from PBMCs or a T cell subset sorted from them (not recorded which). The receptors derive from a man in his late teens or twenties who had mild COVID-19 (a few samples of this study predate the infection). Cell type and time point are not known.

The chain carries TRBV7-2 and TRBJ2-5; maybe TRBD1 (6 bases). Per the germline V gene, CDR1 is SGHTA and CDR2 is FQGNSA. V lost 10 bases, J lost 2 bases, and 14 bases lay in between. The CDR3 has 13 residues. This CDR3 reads CATTRTEQETQYF. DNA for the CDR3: TGTGCCACCACTAGGACAGAGCAAGAGACCCAGTACTTC.

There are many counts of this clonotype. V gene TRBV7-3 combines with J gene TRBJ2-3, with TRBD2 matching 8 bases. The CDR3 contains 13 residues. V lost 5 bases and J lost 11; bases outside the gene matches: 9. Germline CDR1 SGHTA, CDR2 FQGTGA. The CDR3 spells CASSPRRGGGQYF. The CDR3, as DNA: TGTGCCAGCAGCCCCCGCCGGGGGGGGGGGCAGTATTTT. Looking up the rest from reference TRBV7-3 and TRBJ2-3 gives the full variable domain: GAGVSQTPSNKVTEKGKYVELRCDPISGHTALYWYRQSLGQGPEFLIYFQGTGAADDSGLPNDRFFAVRPEGSVSTLKIQRTERGDSAVYLCASSPRRGGGQYFGPGTRLTVL.

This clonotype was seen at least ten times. The CDR3 sequence: CASSLSRGGGPDTQYF. CDR3 DNA sequence: TGTGCCAGCAGCTTAAGTCGAGGGGGCGGACCAGATACGCAGTATTTT. The chain carries TRBV7-2 and TRBJ2-3; 7 bases agree with TRBD1. V was clipped by 2 bases and J by 4 bases; unmatched bases: 9. This CDR3 has 16 residues. Germline lookup yields CDR1 SGHTA and CDR2 FQGNSA.

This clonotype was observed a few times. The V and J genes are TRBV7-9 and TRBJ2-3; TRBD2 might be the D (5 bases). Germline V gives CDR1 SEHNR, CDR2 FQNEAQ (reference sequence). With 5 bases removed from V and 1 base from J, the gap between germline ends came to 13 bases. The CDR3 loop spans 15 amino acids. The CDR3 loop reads CASSLRRVGTDTQYF. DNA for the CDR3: TGTGCCAGCAGCCTACGGCGGGTCGGCACAGATACGCAGTATTTT.

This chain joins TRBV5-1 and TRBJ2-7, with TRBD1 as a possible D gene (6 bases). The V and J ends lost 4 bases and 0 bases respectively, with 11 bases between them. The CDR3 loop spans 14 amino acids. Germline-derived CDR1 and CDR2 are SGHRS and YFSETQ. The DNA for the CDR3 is TGCGCCAGCAGCAAAGGACAGACCTCCTACGAGCAGTACTTC. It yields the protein CASSKGQTSYEQYF.

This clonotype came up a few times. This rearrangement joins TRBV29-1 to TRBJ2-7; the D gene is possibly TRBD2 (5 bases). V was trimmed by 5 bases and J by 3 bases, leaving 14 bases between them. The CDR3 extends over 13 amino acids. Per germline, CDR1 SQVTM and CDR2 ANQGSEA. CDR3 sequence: CSVRSGEGYEQYV. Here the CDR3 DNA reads TGCAGCGTTCGATCCGGGGAAGGCTACGAGCAGTACGTC.

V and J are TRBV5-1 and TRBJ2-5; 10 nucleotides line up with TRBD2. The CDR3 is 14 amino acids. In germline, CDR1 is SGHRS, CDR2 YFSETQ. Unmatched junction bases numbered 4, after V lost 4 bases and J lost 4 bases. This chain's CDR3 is CASSNSGGLETQYF. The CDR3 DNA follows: TGCGCCAGCAGCAATAGCGGGGGGCTAGAGACCCAGTACTTC.

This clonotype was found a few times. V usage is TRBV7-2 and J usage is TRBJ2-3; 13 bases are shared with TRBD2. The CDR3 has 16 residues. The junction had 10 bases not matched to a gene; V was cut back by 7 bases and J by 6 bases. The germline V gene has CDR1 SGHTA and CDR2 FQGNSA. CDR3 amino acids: CASTKLLAGGLDTQYF. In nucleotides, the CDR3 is TGTGCCAGCACCAAACTACTAGCGGGGGGGCTTGATACGCAGTATTTT.

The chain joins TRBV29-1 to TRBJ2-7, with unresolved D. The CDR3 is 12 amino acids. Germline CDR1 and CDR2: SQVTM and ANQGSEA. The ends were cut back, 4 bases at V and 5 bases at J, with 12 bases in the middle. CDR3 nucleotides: TGCAGCGTTGTTTGGGGTGTGGACGAGCAGTACTTC. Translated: CSVVWGVDEQYF.

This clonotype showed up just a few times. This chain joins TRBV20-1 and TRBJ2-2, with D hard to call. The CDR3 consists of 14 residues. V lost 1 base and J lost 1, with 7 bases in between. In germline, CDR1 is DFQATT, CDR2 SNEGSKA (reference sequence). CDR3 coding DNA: TGCAGTGCTAGAGTTACCAGGAACACCGGGGAGCTGTTTTTT. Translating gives CSARVTRNTGELFF.

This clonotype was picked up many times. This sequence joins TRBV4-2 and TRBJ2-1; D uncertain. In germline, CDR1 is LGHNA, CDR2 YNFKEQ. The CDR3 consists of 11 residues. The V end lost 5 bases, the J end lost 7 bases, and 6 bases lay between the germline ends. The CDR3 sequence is CASSSRNEQFF. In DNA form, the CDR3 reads TGTGCCAGCAGCTCTCGAAATGAGCAGTTCTTC.

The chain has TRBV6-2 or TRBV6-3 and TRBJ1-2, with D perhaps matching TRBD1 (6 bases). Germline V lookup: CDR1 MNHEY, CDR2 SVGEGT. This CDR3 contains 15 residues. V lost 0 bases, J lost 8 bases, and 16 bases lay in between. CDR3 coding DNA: TGTGCCAGCAGTTACTCCATCGGGGCAGGGGTCGGCTACACCTTC. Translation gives CASSYSIGAGVGYTF.

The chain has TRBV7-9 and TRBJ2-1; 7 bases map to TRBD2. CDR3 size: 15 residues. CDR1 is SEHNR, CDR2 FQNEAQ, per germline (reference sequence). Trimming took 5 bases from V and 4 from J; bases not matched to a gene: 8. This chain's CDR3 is CASSRSGTKYNEQFF. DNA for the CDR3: TGTGCCAGCAGCCGAAGCGGGACTAAATACAATGAGCAGTTCTTC.

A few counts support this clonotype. CDR3 amino acids: CASSQGRVEGNSPLHF. Here the CDR3 DNA reads TGCGCCAGCAGCCAAGGGAGGGTGGAAGGGAATTCACCCCTCCACTTT. This chain connects TRBV4-1 to TRBJ1-6; unclear D gene. Trimming shortened V by 1 base and J by 7 bases, and 14 bases separated the two germline ends. Germline V lookup: CDR1 MGHRA, CDR2 YSYEKL. The CDR3 spans 16 residues.

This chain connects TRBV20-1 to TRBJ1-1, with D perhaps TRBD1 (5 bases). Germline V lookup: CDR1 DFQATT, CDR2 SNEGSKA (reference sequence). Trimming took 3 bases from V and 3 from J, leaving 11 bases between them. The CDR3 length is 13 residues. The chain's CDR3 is CSASVRVDTEAFF. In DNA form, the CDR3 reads TGCAGTGCTAGTGTCAGGGTAGACACTGAAGCTTTCTTT.

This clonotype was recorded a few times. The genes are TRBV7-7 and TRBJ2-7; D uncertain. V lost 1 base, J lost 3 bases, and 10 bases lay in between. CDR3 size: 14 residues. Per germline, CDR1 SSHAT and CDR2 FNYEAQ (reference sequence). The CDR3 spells CASSLDHQSYEQYF. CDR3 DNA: TGTGCCAGCAGCTTAGACCATCAAAGCTACGAGCAGTACTTC. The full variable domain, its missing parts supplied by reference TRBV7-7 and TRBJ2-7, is GAGVSQSPRYKVTKRGQDVTLRCDPISSHATLYWYQQALGQGPEFLTYFNYEAQPDKSGLPSDRFSAERPEGSISTLTIQRTEQRDSAMYRCASSLDHQSYEQYFGPGTRLTVT.